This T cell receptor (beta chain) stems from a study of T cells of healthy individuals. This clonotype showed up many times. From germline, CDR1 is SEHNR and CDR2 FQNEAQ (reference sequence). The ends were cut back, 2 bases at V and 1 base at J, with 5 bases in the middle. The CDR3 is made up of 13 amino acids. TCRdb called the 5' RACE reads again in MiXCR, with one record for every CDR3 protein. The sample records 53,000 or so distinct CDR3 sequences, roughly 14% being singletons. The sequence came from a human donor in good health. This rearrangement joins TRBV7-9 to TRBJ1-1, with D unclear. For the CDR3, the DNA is TGTGCCAGCAGCTTATGGGAGAACACTGAAGCTTTCTTT. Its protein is CASSLWENTEAFF.